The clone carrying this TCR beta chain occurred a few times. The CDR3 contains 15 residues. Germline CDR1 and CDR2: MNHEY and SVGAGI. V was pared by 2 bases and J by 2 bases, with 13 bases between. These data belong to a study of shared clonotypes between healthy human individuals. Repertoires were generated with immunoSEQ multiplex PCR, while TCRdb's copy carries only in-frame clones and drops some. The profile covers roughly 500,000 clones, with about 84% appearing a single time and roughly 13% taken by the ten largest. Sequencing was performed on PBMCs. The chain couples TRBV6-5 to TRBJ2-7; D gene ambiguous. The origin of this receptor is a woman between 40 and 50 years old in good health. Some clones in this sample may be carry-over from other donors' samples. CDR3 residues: CASSYEPARPYEQYF. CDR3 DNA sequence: TGTGCCAGCAGTTACGAGCCAGCTCGACCCTACGAGCAGTACTTC.